This TCR beta chain was captured by sequencing in a study of blood T cell repertoires in COVID-19. Looking at the study overall: Specimens from acute and convalescent COVID-19 originated in the United States, Italy and Spain. PBMCs, B-cell-depleted T cells, or T cells were the source of the cDNA or gDNA that made up the material.

Authors' processing steps: From reference gene primer amplification, estimates of nucleated cell counts were derived. Assay: immunoSEQ multiplex PCR; the TCRdb copy retains only in-frame clones and omits some. D and trimming come from the DNA, and the V and J calls and clone size come from that table. In the table there are 30,000 to 45,000 clones, approximately 90% of which are singletons. CDR1 DFQATT and CDR2 SNEGSKA come from the germline V gene (reference sequence). This CDR3 region has 14 residues. V lost 3 bases to trimming and J lost 0 bases, with 11 bases between them. This clone counts as medium-sized (0.01 to 0.1%).

Material: peripheral blood. The TCR was taken from a human donor in a cohort sampled during active COVID-19. This rearrangement joins TRBV20-1 to TRBJ1-1; D gene ambiguous. The CDR3 spells CSASEQILNTEAFF. The CDR3 DNA reads TGCAGTGCTAGTGAGCAGATTCTGAACACTGAAGCTTTCTTT.